This T cell receptor (beta chain) was recovered during a study of blood T cell repertoires in COVID-19. Study at large: Samples of COVID-19 (acute and convalescent) were obtained from the United States, Italy and Spain. From T cells, B-cell-depleted T cells, or PBMCs came the material, which was cDNA or gDNA.

In the authors' workflow: Amplification with reference gene primers provided the estimates of nucleated cell counts. The protocol was immunoSEQ multiplex PCR, while the TCRdb copy is restricted to in-frame clones and leaves out a portion. V and J calls and clone size are those listed in that table; D and trimming were worked out from the DNA. The sample consists of roughly 240,000 clones, 65% to 90% of them appearing once. Trimming removed 4 bases from V and 7 bases from J, with 11 bases in between. The CDR3 is made up of 13 amino acids. Germline values: CDR1 MGHDK, CDR2 SYGVNS. The sample was peripheral blood. V is TRBV25-1 and J is TRBJ1-5; no firm D call. This receptor was taken from a man between 50 and 59 years old with COVID-19, enrolled during active disease. DNA for the CDR3: TGTGCCAGCAGTGCGACGGGGAGACAGCCCCAGCATTTT. It codes for CASSATGRQPQHF.